Below are 10 T cell receptor beta chains sequenced from a single sample in a study of identical twins. TCRdb re-called the 5' RACE reads with MiXCR, one entry per CDR3 protein. The sample includes fewer than 800,000 distinct CDR3 sequences, under 8.5% seen only once; the top ten take 1.6%. These data are also associated with another study on yellow fever vaccine responses in identical twins.

The sample was PBMCs. These receptor sequences come from a woman between 18 and 29 years old in good health.

The V and J genes are TRBV25-1 and TRBJ2-2, with D unclear. The germline V gene has CDR1 MGHDK and CDR2 SYGVNS. This CDR3 spans 12 amino acids. Trimming left V 7 bases short and J 7 bases short, with 10 bases between. The CDR3 loop reads CASTPLDGELFF. DNA for the CDR3: TGTGCCAGCACCCCGCTCGACGGGGAGCTGTTTTTT.

This clonotype was found a few times. The chain joins TRBV5-1 to TRBJ2-1, with TRBD2 as a possible D gene (6 bases). V was clipped by 2 bases and J by 6 bases, with 15 bases between them. This CDR3 region has 15 residues. Germline CDR1 is SGHRS and CDR2 is YFSETQ. The CDR3 region has the DNA TGCGCCAGCAGCTTAATAGGAGCGGGTGGCAATGAGCAGTTCTTC. This codes for CASSLIGAGGNEQFF. The full variable domain, with the rest looked up from reference TRBV5-1 and TRBJ2-1, is KAGVTQTPRYLIKTRGQQVTLSCSPISGHRSVSWYQQTPGQGLQFLFEYFSETQRNKGNFPGRFSGRQFSNSRSEMNVSTLELGDSALYLCASSLIGAGGNEQFFGPGTRLTVL.

This clonotype has just a few counts. This chain uses TRBV12-3 or TRBV12-4 with TRBJ2-7; D may correspond to TRBD1 or TRBD2 (5 bases each). CDR3 length equals 13 residues. Between the trimmed V and J ends, which lost 5 bases and 2 bases, there was a span of 10 bases. The CDR3 reads CASSRDGPYEQYV. The CDR3 DNA follows: TGTGCCAGCAGTCGGGACGGACCCTACGAGCAGTACGTC.

The chain is built from TRBV11-3 and TRBJ2-5; D gene ambiguous. V shed 1 base and J shed 5 bases, with 20 bases lying between them. The CDR3 consists of 17 residues. Germline V gives CDR1 SGHNT, CDR2 YENEEA. CDR3 region: CASSLGLGPGVGETQYF. The DNA for the CDR3 is TGTGCCAGCAGCTTAGGGTTGGGCCCTGGCGTCGGGGAGACCCAGTACTTC.

J is TRBJ2-7 and V is TRBV5-1, with TRBD2 matching over 13 bases. CDR1 and CDR2 (germline): SGHRS, YFSETQ. V was pared by 0 bases and J by 5 bases, with 5 bases of the junction left unmatched. CDR3 length: 16 amino acids. The chain's CDR3 is CASSLAGLAGSHEQYF. CDR3 bases: TGCGCCAGCAGCTTGGCGGGACTAGCGGGATCTCACGAGCAGTACTTC.

This clonotype was detected a few times. This sequence joins TRBV4-2 and TRBJ1-1; D perhaps matches TRBD1 (6 bases). Germline V gene lookup returns CDR1 LGHNA and CDR2 YNFKEQ. The CDR3 is 15 amino acids. Trimming cost V 2 bases and J 1 base, with 11 bases left between them. The CDR3: CASSQRDTQNTEAFF. The CDR3, as DNA: TGTGCCAGCAGCCAACGGGACACTCAGAACACTGAAGCTTTCTTT.

This clonotype was recorded many times. V gene TRBV7-8 combines with J gene TRBJ2-5; TRBD2 might be the D (6 bases). Trimming cost V 5 bases and J 4 bases, with 17 bases left between them. The CDR3 has 15 residues. The germline CDR1 and CDR2 sequences are SGHVS and FQNEAQ. CDR3 bases: TGTGCCAGCAGCGCGTCGGGGGTCGGTGGAGAGACCCAGTACTTC. It translates to CASSASGVGGETQYF.

This clonotype has a count of ten or more. This chain connects TRBV10-3 to TRBJ2-1; TRBD2 aligns across 7 bases. After removal of 5 bases from V and 6 bases from J, the junction contained 4 bases not matched to a gene. Germline values: CDR1 ENHRY, CDR2 SYGVKD. The CDR3 sequence is 13 residues long. For the CDR3, the DNA is TGTGCCATCAGTTCCGGGACTACCAATGAGCAGTTCTTC. As protein: CAISSGTTNEQFF.

The chain combines TRBV5-5 with TRBJ2-7; TRBD2 is a possible D gene (5 bases). Trimming left V 4 bases short and J 1 base short, with 12 bases between. CDR1 is SGHKS, CDR2 YYEKEE, per germline (reference sequence). The CDR3 contains 14 residues. The CDR3 DNA reads as TGTGCCAGCAGCCGAGAGGGCAGTTCCTACGAGCAGTACGTC. Its translation: CASSREGSSYEQYV.

This clonotype came up many times. This chain joins TRBV2 and TRBJ1-1; no firm D call. The CDR3 sequence is 13 residues long. Between the trimmed V and J ends, which lost 0 bases and 1 base, there was a span of 3 bases. From germline, CDR1 is SNHLY and CDR2 FYNNEI. CDR3 nucleotide sequence: TGTGCCAGCAGTGAAGCAGGGAACACTGAAGCTTTCTTT. Translation gives CASSEAGNTEAFF.